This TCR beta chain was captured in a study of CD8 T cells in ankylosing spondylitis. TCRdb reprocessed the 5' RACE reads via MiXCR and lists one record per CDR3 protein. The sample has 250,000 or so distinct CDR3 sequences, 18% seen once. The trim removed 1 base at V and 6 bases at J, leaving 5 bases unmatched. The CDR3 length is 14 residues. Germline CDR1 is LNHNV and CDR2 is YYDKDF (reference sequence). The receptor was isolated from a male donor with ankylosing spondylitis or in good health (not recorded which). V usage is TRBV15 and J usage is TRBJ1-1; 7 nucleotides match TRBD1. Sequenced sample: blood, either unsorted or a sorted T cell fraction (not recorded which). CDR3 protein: CATSRAAGGPEAFF. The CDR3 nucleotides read TGTGCCACCAGCAGAGCGGCAGGGGGGCCTGAAGCTTTCTTT.